The 24 T cell receptor beta chains presented below share a single source sample, sequenced in a study of tissue T cells after allogeneic stem cell transplantation. Here immunoSEQ multiplex PCR was the method, and the copy in TCRdb shows in-frame clones only, minus some. The data show 7,500 to 9,000 clones, with around 40% seen just once and about 2.2% held by the top ten. Time point denoted: mouse harvest day 7 after allogeneic transplant. Mouse grafts combined 10^7 T-cell-depleted bone marrow cells with 10^6 splenic CD5+ T cells. The sample was skin. All receptors come from a female BALB/c mouse given C57BL/6 T cells with graft-versus-host disease after an allogeneic hematopoietic cell transplant.

Relative to its sample, this clone is medium-sized. Gene and germline names: mouse. CDR3 protein: CASSITGSSYEQYF. Incomplete CDR3 DNA: TGTGCCAGCAGCATCACCGGGAGCTCCTATGAACAGTAC. This rearrangement joins TRBV3 to TRBJ2-7; D gene uncertain. The sequence runs out 1 residue before the end of the CDR3; the remainder is reconstructed from the germline J gene. Germline CDR1 and CDR2: SNHLY and FYNGKV (reference sequence). The CDR3 has 14 residues. The V gene lost 5 bases and the J gene lost 0 bases, with 11 bases spanning the gap.

This clone is categorized as medium-sized. Mouse gene names apply. The CDR3 reads CSSSQSLDNYAEQFF. The sequenced part of the CDR3 DNA is TGCTCCAGCAGTCAATCTCTGGATAACTATGCTGAGCAGTTC. This rearrangement joins TRBV23 to TRBJ2-1; no check of the table's D call, TRBD2, against the DNA was made. Read data end 1 residue before the CDR3 end; the end is taken from the germline J gene. The CDR3 extends over 15 amino acids. CDR1 is KGHTA, CDR2 FQNQQP, per germline.

On this clone itself: Here the gene names and germline are mouse. The sequenced fragment ends 1 residue before the CDR3 boundary, so the rest is inferred from the germline J gene. The genes are TRBV13-1 and TRBJ1-1, with 7 bases lining up with TRBD1. V was pared by 4 bases and J by 1 base, with 1 base of the junction left unmatched. This CDR3 has 13 amino acids. CDR1 is NSHNY and CDR2 is SYGAGN in the germline V gene. CDR3: CASSWDRNTEVFF. The CDR3 bases that were read are TGTGCCAGCAGTTGGGACAGAAACACAGAAGTCTTC.

This clone was detected a few times. Each gene name is a mouse one. The CDR3 end is not reached by the read, which stops 1 residue before it; the germline J gene fills it in. The chain uses TRBV12-2 and TRBJ2-5, with TRBD2 matching 7 bases. Germline-derived CDR1 and CDR2 are SGHLS and HYDKME. The junction had 1 base not matched to a gene; V was cut back by 1 base and J by 4 bases. CDR3 length equals 13 residues. The CDR3 reads CASSLLGEDTQYF. CDR3 bases read: TGTGCCAGCTCTCTTCTGGGGGAAGACACCCAGTAC.

In regard to this clone: The genes and germline here are from mouse. The read finishes 1 residue shy of the CDR3 end, and the germline J gene is used to complete it. The genes are TRBV26 and TRBJ2-1, with 8 bases matching TRBD2. The CDR3 contains 14 residues. With V trimmed by 6 bases and J by 5 bases, 6 bases remained unmatched. Germline CDR1 reads KGHPV; CDR2 reads FQNQEV (reference sequence). CDR3 DNA (partial): TGTGCCAGCAGGGAACTGGGGGTCCATGCTGAGCAGTTC. Its protein product is CASRELGVHAEQF. The CDR3 reads in full as CASRELGVHAEQFF.

Comment on this clone: Each gene name is a mouse one. Read coverage stops 1 residue before the CDR3 terminus; the germline J gene supplies the remainder. The genes are TRBV29 and TRBJ1-6; possible D gene TRBD1, 6 bases. TRBJ1-6 is an ORF, with its function uncertain. Trimming removed 5 bases at V and 4 bases at J, with 12 bases between. CDR1 MSHET and CDR2 SYDVDS come from the germline V gene. This CDR3 is built from 15 residues. CDR3: CASSLRDTYNSPLYF. Incomplete CDR3 DNA: TGTGCTAGCAGTCTCCGGGACACTTATAATTCGCCCCTCTAC.

Details on this clone: Gene names refer to mouse genes. The read terminates 1 residue before the CDR3 end, so the remaining end is supplied by the germline J gene. The chain carries TRBV13-2 and TRBJ1-4, with D hard to call. The CDR3 is 15 residues long. V was clipped by 2 bases and J by 0 bases, with 8 bases between them. Germline-derived CDR1 and CDR2 are NNHNN and SYGAGS (reference sequence). The CDR3 region is CASGDAEISNERLFF. The sequenced CDR3 bases are TGTGCCAGCGGTGACGCAGAAATTTCCAACGAAAGATTATTT.

In regard to this clone: The genes and germline here are from mouse. The observed sequence ends 1 residue before the CDR3 terminus, with the missing tail filled in from the germline J gene. The genes are TRBV31 and TRBJ2-2; 10 nucleotides line up with TRBD1. From germline, CDR1 is GKSSPN and CDR2 SITVG. CDR3 length: 16 residues. The V and J ends lost 0 bases and 1 base, in that order; junction bases with no gene match: 2. CDR3 in amino acids: CAWSLGTGVNTGQLYF. Partial CDR3 DNA: TGTGCCTGGAGTCTTGGGACAGGGGTAAACACCGGGCAGCTCTAC.

Note on this clone: Mouse germline and gene names are used. CDR3 DNA, as far as it was read: TGTGCCAGCGGTGAGGGGGGGGCTGCAGAAACGCTGTAT. It translates to CASGEGGAAETLY. The complete CDR3 sequence is CASGEGGAAETLYF. V and J are TRBV13-2 and TRBJ2-3; 8 nucleotides match TRBD2. Coverage ceases 1 residue before the CDR3 finishes, and the germline J gene fills in the end. J gave up 2 bases and V 2 bases, and 1 base lay outside the gene matches. CDR1 and CDR2 (germline): NNHNN, SYGAGS (reference sequence). The CDR3 runs 14 residues.

Points on this clone: Gene names refer to mouse genes. The CDR3 extends 1 residue past the end of the read, so its final part is completed from the germline J gene. The chain uses TRBV23 and TRBJ2-5; the table's D call TRBD2 went unverified against the DNA. Germline assignment: CDR1 KGHTA and CDR2 FQNQQP. The CDR3 has 14 amino acids. The CDR3 is CSSSQFLGLDTQYF. Partial CDR3 DNA: TGCTCCAGCAGTCAATTCCTGGGGTTGGACACCCAGTAC.

In the case of this clone: Each gene name is a mouse one. Read coverage stops 1 residue before the CDR3 terminus; the germline J gene supplies the remainder. V and J are TRBV29 and TRBJ2-2, with no clear D. Germline V gene lookup returns CDR1 MSHET and CDR2 SYDVDS. The CDR3 contains 14 residues. V was clipped by 6 bases and J by 0 bases, with 8 bases between them. The CDR3 loop is CASSPTSNTGQLYF. The sequenced part of the CDR3 DNA is TGTGCTAGCAGCCCGACATCAAACACCGGGCAGCTCTAC.

Regarding this clone: Gene labels here are mouse ones. The CDR3 goes on 1 residue after the read ends, and that part is filled in from the germline J gene. The chain joins TRBV13-1 to TRBJ2-1, with D perhaps TRBD1 (6 bases). The CDR3 is 14 amino acids. Trimming left V 2 bases short and J 3 bases short, with 9 bases between. The V gene's germline CDR1 is NSHNY and CDR2 SYGAGN. Incomplete CDR3 DNA: TGTGCCAGCAGTGAAGGGGGTCTCTATGCTGAGCAGTTC. It encodes CASSEGGLYAEQF. The entire CDR3 protein reads CASSEGGLYAEQFF.

As concerns this clone: Mouse germline and gene names are used. The sequence runs out 1 residue before the end of the CDR3; the remainder is reconstructed from the germline J gene. The chain carries TRBV15 and TRBJ2-4, with 9 bases fitting TRBD2. CDR1 and CDR2 (germline): SGHND, FRSKSL. The ends lost 6 bases at V and 0 bases at J; junction bases unmatched: 1. This CDR3 is built from 14 residues. The sequenced CDR3 bases are TGTGCCAGCAGGGACTGGGGTAGTCAAAACACCTTGTAC. Its translation: CASRDWGSQNTLY. The CDR3, in full, reads CASRDWGSQNTLYF.

A note on this clone: Gene names denote mouse genes. Read sequence stops 1 residue before the CDR3 end, and the germline J gene provides the missing end. The chain joins TRBV19 to TRBJ1-4; D might be TRBD1 (6 bases). This CDR3 has 15 amino acids. Germline V gives CDR1 FNHDT, CDR2 SITEND (reference sequence). Trimming removed 5 bases at V and 0 bases at J, with 11 bases between. CDR3 bases read: TGTGCCAGCAGCCCCGGGACAATTTCCAACGAAAGATTATTT. It specifies CASSPGTISNERLF. The complete CDR3 reads CASSPGTISNERLFF.

This clone was recorded a few times. The gene symbols are mouse symbols. From the germline J gene comes the end of the CDR3, since the read stops 1 residue before it. This rearrangement joins TRBV20 to TRBJ2-7; D is uncertain. The germline V gene has CDR1 GFQATS and CDR2 STVNSAI. The CDR3 has 11 residues. Trimming removed 1 base from V and 4 bases from J, with 5 bases in between. The CDR3 DNA, read in part, is TGTGGTGCTAGGGGGGGATATGAACAGTAC. Its protein product is CGARGGYEQY. The CDR3 in full is CGARGGYEQYF.

Points on this clone: Mouse names are used for the genes. The CDR3 goes on 1 residue after the read ends, and that part is filled in from the germline J gene. This chain joins TRBV16 and TRBJ2-2; D gene ambiguous. The V gene's germline CDR1 is SGHSA and CDR2 FRNQAP. The CDR3 sequence is 14 residues long. V was trimmed by 1 base and J by 1 base, leaving 4 bases between them. Here the CDR3 reads CASSLGGNTGQLYF. The CDR3 bases that were read are TGTGCAAGCAGCTTAGGGGGAAACACCGGGCAGCTCTAC.

There are a few counts of this clone. Genes and germline are mouse. With the read ending 1 residue before the CDR3 end, the germline J gene is used to fill in that end. The J gene is TRBJ1-1, the V gene TRBV19, with TRBD1 identical over 10 bases. V was pared by 0 bases and J by 4 bases, with 3 bases of the junction left unmatched. The CDR3 length is 15 residues. Germline CDR1 reads FNHDT; CDR2 reads SITEND (reference sequence). CDR3 DNA (partial): TGTGCCAGCAGTATAGCAGGGACAGGGGCCACAGAAGTCTTC. It codes for CASSIAGTGATEVF. Given in full, the CDR3 is CASSIAGTGATEVFF.

On this clone: Here the gene names and germline are mouse. The read is 1 residue too short to cover the CDR3 end, so that end is filled in from the germline J gene. The V gene is TRBV26, the J gene TRBJ2-3, with TRBD1 as a possible D gene (5 bases). V was trimmed by 0 bases and J by 3 bases, leaving 13 bases between them. The CDR3 sequence is 16 residues long. The germline V gene encodes CDR1 KGHPV and CDR2 FQNQEV (reference sequence). The sequenced CDR3 bases are TGTGCCAGCAGTCTGTCAAGGGGAGGGAAGGCAGAAACGCTGTAT. Translating it yields CASSLSRGGKAETLY. The CDR3 as a whole reads CASSLSRGGKAETLYF.

Comment on this clone: Gene labels here are mouse ones. The read finishes 1 residue shy of the CDR3 end, and the germline J gene is used to complete it. V usage is TRBV23 and J usage is TRBJ2-4; TRBD1 is the table's D call and was not checked against the DNA. This CDR3 is built from 14 residues. Germline CDR1 and CDR2: KGHTA and FQNQQP. The covered CDR3 bases are TGCTCCAGCAGTCAAGGACAAAGTCAAAACACCTTGTAC. Translation gives CSSSQGQSQNTLY. The CDR3 in full is CSSSQGQSQNTLYF.

Of note for this clone: Mouse germline and gene names are used. Read data end 1 residue before the CDR3 end; the end is taken from the germline J gene. J is TRBJ1-2 and V is TRBV16, with no clear D. This CDR3 region has 12 residues. The germline V gene encodes CDR1 SGHSA and CDR2 FRNQAP. V was shortened by 1 base and J by 1 base, with 1 base between the two germline ends. The covered CDR3 bases are TGTGCAAGCAGCTTAGGAAACTCCGACTACACC. It codes for CASSLGNSDYT. The full CDR3 protein reads CASSLGNSDYTF.

A word on this clone: Any gene name here is a mouse gene name. From the germline J gene comes the end of the CDR3, since the read stops 1 residue before it. The gene calls are TRBV3 and TRBJ2-4; no clear D gene. The CDR3 spans 14 residues. The germline V gene has CDR1 SNHLY and CDR2 FYNGKV (reference sequence). The V end was cut by 1 base, the J end by 5 bases, with 10 bases between. The CDR3 here is CASSLDGRRNTLYF. CDR3 DNA, as far as it was read: TGTGCCAGCAGCTTAGACGGAAGGAGAAACACCTTGTAC.

The sample holds a few counts of this clone. Genes here carry mouse names. The CDR3 goes on 1 residue after the read ends, and that part is filled in from the germline J gene. The V call is TRBV16, the J call TRBJ1-4; D is unresolved. V shed 2 bases and J shed 0 bases, with 7 bases lying between them. The germline gives CDR1 SGHSA, CDR2 FRNQAP. This CDR3 comprises 15 residues. The DNA read from the CDR3 is TGTGCAAGCAGCTTACTCCAAATTTCCAACGAAAGATTATTT. This sequence encodes CASSLLQISNERLF. The whole CDR3 protein is CASSLLQISNERLFF.

On this clone itself: Germline and genes here are mouse. CDR3 DNA, as far as it was read: TGTGCCAGCAGGAGGACTGCCTTCAGCTCCTATGAACAGTAC. Encoded protein: CASRRTAFSSYEQY. The full CDR3 is CASRRTAFSSYEQYF. The chain couples TRBV3 to TRBJ2-7, with a tentative D call TRBD2 (6 bases). The CDR3 end lies 1 residue beyond the end of the read and is filled in from the germline J gene. The V gene lost 6 bases and the J gene lost 0 bases, with 15 bases spanning the gap. Per germline, CDR1 SNHLY and CDR2 FYNGKV (reference sequence). The CDR3 totals 15 residues. The whole variable domain, filled in from reference TRBV3 and TRBJ2-7, reads GPKVLQIPSHQIIDMGQMVTLNCDPVSNHLYFYWYKQILGQQMEFLVNFYNGKVMEKSKLFKDQFSVERPDGSYFTLKIQPTALEDSAVYFCASRRTAFSSYEQYFGPGTRLTVL.

To note about this clone: Germline and genes: mouse. The read gets to within 1 residue of the CDR3 end, and the germline J gene fills in the rest. This sequence joins TRBV13-2 and TRBJ1-3; D not resolved. CDR3 length: 12 residues. The germline V and J ends were trimmed by 1 base and 4 bases, with 3 bases remaining between them. Germline assignment: CDR1 NNHNN and CDR2 SYGAGS (reference sequence). CDR3: CASGDRGNTLYF. The sequenced CDR3 bases are TGTGCCAGCGGTGATCGGGGAAATACGCTCTAT.